This record looks at one TCR beta chain sequence and its context. The CDR3 is 16 amino acids. The V end lost 6 bases, the J end lost 6 bases, and 18 bases lay between the germline ends. The germline CDR1 and CDR2 sequences are SEHNR and FQNEAQ (reference sequence). Some clones are missing from TCRdb's copy, which holds only in-frame ones; the method was immunoSEQ multiplex PCR. The sample includes over 300,000 clones, 89% of them seen just once. This sample is part of a study of blood T cell repertoires in COVID-19. Looking at the study overall: In each case, the material was cDNA or gDNA derived from T cells, B-cell-depleted T cells, or PBMCs.

The sequence came from a man younger than 35 who had recovered from COVID-19. The chain is built from TRBV7-9 and TRBJ1-6; TRBD1 might be the D (6 bases). Sample: peripheral blood. CDR3 DNA: TGTGCCAGCAGTCCGCCGAACAGGGATTCTAATTCACCCCTCCACTTT. Translated, it gives CASSPPNRDSNSPLHF.